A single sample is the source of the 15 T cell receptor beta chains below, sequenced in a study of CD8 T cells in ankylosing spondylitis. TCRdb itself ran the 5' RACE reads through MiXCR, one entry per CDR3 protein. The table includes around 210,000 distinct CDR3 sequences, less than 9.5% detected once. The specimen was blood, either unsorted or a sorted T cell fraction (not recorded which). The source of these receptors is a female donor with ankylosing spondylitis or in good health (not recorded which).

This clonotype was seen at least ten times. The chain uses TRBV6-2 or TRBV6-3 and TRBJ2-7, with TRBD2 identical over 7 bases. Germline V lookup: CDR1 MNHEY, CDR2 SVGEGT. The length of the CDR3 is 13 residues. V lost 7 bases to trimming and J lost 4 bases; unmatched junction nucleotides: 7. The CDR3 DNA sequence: TGTGCCAGCACAACTAGCGTCTATTACGAGCAGTACTTC. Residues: CASTTSVYYEQYF.

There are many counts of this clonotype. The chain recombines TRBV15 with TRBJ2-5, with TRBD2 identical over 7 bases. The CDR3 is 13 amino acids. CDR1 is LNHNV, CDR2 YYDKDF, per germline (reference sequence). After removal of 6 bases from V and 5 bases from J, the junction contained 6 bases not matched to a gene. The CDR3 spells CATRREAVETQYF. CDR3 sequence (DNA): TGTGCCACCAGACGGGAGGCGGTGGAGACCCAGTACTTC.

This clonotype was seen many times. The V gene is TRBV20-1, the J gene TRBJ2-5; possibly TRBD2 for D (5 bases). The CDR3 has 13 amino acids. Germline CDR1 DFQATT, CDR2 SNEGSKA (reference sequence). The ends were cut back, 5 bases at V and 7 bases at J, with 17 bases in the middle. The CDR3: CSASQRDPGTQYF. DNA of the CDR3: TGCAGTGCTTCCCAGAGGGATCCCGGGACCCAGTACTTC.

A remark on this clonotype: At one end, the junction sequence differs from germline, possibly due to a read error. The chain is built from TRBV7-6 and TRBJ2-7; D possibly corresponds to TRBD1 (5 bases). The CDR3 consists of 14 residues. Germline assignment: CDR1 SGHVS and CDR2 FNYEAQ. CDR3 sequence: CTSSLEDSSYEQYF. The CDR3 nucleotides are TGTACCAGCAGCTTAGAAGACAGCTCCTACGAGCAGTACTTC.

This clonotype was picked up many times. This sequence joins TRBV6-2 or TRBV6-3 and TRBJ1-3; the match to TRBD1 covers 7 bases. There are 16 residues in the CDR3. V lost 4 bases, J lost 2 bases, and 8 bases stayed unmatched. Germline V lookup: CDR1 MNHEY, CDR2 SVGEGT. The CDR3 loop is CASSSLGTETGNTIYF. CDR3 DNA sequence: TGTGCCAGCAGTTCCCTTGGGACAGAAACTGGAAACACCATATATTTT.

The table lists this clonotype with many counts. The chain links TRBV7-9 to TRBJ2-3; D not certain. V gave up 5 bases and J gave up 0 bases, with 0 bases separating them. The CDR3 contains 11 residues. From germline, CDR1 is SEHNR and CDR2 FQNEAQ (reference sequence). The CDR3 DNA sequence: TGTGCCAGCAGCAGCACAGATACGCAGTATTTT. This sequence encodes CASSSTDTQYF.

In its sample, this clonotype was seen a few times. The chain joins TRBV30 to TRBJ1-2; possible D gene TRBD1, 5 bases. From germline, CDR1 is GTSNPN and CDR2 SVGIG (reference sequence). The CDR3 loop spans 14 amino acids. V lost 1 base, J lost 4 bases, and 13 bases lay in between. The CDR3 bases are TGTGCCTGGAGTGGGGCGGGGGTGCCCTATGGCTACACCTTC. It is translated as CAWSGAGVPYGYTF.

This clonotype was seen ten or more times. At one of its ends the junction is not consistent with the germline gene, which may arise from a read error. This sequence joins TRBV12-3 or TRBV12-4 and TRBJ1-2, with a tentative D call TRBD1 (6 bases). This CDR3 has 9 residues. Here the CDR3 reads CASSPDRPF. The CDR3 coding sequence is TGTGCCAGCAGTCCAGACAGGCCCTTC.

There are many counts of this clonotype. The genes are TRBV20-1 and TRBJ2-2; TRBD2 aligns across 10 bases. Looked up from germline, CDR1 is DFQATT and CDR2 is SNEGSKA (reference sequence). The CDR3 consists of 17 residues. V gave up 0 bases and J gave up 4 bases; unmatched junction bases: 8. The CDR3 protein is CSARDRVAGGPTGELFF. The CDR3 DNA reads TGCAGTGCTAGAGATCGCGTAGCGGGAGGACCCACCGGGGAGCTGTTTTTT.

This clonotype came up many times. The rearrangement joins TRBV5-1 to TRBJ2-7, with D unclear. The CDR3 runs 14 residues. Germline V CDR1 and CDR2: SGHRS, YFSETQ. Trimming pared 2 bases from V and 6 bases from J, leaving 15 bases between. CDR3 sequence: CASSFWTGDSEQYF. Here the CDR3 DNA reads TGCGCCAGCAGCTTCTGGACGGGTGATAGCGAGCAGTACTTC. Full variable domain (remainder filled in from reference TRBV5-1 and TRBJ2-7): KAGVTQTPRYLIKTRGQQVTLSCSPISGHRSVSWYQQTPGQGLQFLFEYFSETQRNKGNFPGRFSGRQFSNSRSEMNVSTLELGDSALYLCASSFWTGDSEQYFGPGTRLTVT.

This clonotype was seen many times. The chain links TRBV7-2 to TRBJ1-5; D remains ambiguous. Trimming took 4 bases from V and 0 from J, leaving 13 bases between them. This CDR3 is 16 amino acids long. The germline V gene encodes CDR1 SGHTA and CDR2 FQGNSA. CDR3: CASSSTTGLSNQPQHF. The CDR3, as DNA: TGTGCCAGCAGCTCTACGACCGGACTTAGCAATCAGCCCCAGCATTTT.

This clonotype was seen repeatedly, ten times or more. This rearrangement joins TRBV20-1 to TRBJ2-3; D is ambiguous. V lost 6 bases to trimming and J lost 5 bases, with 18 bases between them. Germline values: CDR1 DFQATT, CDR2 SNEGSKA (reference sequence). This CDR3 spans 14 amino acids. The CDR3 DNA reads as TGCAGTGCGATGCGTGGCGTAGTTGGAGATACGCAGTATTTT. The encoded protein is CSAMRGVVGDTQYF.

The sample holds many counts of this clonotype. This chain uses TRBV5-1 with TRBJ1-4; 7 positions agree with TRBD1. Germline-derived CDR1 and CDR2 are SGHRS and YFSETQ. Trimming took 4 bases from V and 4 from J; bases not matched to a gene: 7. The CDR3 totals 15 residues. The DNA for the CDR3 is TGCGCCAGCAGCCCCGGGACAGCACGTAATGAAAAACTGTTTTTT. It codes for CASSPGTARNEKLFF.

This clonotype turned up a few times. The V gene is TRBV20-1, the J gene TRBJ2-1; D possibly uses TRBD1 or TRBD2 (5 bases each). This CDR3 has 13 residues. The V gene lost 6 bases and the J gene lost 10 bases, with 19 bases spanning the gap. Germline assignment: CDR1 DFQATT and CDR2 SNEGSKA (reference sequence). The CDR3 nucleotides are TGCAGTGCCTCCCAGGTCGGGGCCGGGGAGCAGTTCTTC. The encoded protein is CSASQVGAGEQFF.

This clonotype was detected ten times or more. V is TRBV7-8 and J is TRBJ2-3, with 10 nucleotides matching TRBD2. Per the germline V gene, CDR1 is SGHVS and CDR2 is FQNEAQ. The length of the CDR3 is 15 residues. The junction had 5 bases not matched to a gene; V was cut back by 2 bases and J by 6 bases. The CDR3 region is CASSLKAGGSDTQYF. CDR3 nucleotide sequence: TGTGCCAGCAGCTTAAAAGCGGGAGGGTCGGATACGCAGTATTTT.